Below are 6 T cell receptor beta chains sequenced from a single sample in a study of CD8 T cells in Susac syndrome. The RNA, roughly 0.45 to 1 ug, was put through reverse transcription using random hexamers. TCRdb reprocessed the immunoSEQ multiplex PCR reads with MiXCR, giving one entry per CDR3 protein. The sample has roughly 190,000 distinct CDR3 sequences, around 96% seen once. Specimen: CD4+ T cells from PBMCs. The source is a human donor in good health.

V gene TRBV7-2 combines with J gene TRBJ2-3; 7 nucleotides agree with TRBD1. The germline V gene encodes CDR1 SGHTA and CDR2 FQGNSA. J gave up 9 bases and V 6 bases, and 6 bases lay outside the gene matches. The CDR3 is 12 amino acids. In DNA form, the CDR3 reads TGTGCCAGCAGGGAACAGGGGTTCACGCAGTATTTT. Amino acids: CASREQGFTQYF.

This clonotype came up a few times. V is TRBV5-6 and J is TRBJ2-3; D gene uncertain. CDR1 is SGHDT, CDR2 YYEEEE, per germline. Trimming removed 0 bases from V and 5 bases from J, with 4 bases in between. This CDR3 contains 12 residues. DNA of the CDR3: TGTGCCAGCAGCTTGGCCATAGATACGCAGTATTTT. This sequence encodes CASSLAIDTQYF.

V is TRBV20-1 and J is TRBJ2-1, with 11 nucleotides matching TRBD2. The V gene's germline CDR1 is DFQATT and CDR2 SNEGSKA (reference sequence). Trimming at V came to 6 bases and at J to 4 bases, leaving 8 bases not matched to a gene. This CDR3 has 15 amino acids. The CDR3 loop is CSAVGGTSGYNEQFF. CDR3 DNA: TGCAGTGCAGTGGGGGGGACTAGCGGTTACAATGAGCAGTTCTTC.

The gene calls are TRBV5-1 and TRBJ2-7, with D uncertain. From germline, CDR1 is SGHRS and CDR2 YFSETQ. This CDR3 is built from 12 residues. Between the trimmed V and J ends, which lost 4 bases and 4 bases, there was a span of 9 bases. The chain's CDR3 is CASSASWYEQYF. The CDR3 DNA follows: TGCGCCAGCAGCGCCAGTTGGTACGAGCAGTACTTC.

The chain combines TRBV7-9 with TRBJ2-6, with 9 bases fitting TRBD2. The V gene's germline CDR1 is SEHNR and CDR2 FQNEAQ (reference sequence). The trim removed 5 bases at V and 0 bases at J, leaving 5 bases unmatched. The CDR3 runs to 17 residues. The CDR3 reads CASSDSGSTSGANVLTF. CDR3 coding DNA: TGTGCCAGCAGCGATAGCGGGAGTACCTCTGGGGCCAACGTCCTGACTTTC. The whole variable domain, remainder taken from reference TRBV7-9 and TRBJ2-6, is DTGVSQNPRHKITKRGQNVTFRCDPISEHNRLYWYRQTLGQGPEFLTYFQNEAQLEKSRLLSDRFSAERPKGSFSTLEIQRTEQGDSAMYLCASSDSGSTSGANVLTFGAGSRLTVL.

The gene calls are TRBV7-2 and TRBJ1-5, with a weak D call TRBD1 (5 bases). CDR1 is SGHTA, CDR2 FQGNSA, per germline. This CDR3 has 15 residues. V was trimmed by 0 bases and J by 1 base, leaving 7 bases between them. In DNA, the CDR3 is TGTGCCAGCAGCTTAGCGGGGCTAAGCAATCAGCCCCAGCATTTT. Its protein is CASSLAGLSNQPQHF.